This is a list of T cell receptor beta chains from one sample in a study of CD8 T cells in Susac syndrome. TCRdb re-called the immunoSEQ multiplex PCR reads through MiXCR, storing one row per CDR3 protein. In the table there are approximately 300,000 distinct CDR3 sequences, over 75% of which are singletons. Source material: CD8+ T cells from PBMCs. The receptors derive from a human donor with multiple sclerosis. Each CDR3 is given with its conserved first and last residue. Each record gives: J gene, clone size, D gene, V gene, CDR3 protein, CDR3 DNA. The D gene is left open where the match is weak. Where a row states a size, it is once, few, many or the class of an expanded clone; other rows omit it.

J gene: TRBJ2-3
clone size: few
D gene: NA
V gene: TRBV6-2/TRBV6-3
CDR3 protein: CASSLYRADTQYF
CDR3 DNA: TGTGCCAGCAGTTTGTACAGGGCAGATACGCAGTATTTT

J gene: TRBJ2-4
clone size: few
D gene: NA
V gene: TRBV5-4
CDR3 protein: CASSLAGEEAKNIQYF
CDR3 DNA: TGTGCCAGCAGCTTGGCCGGGGAGGAGGCCAAAAACATTCAGTACTTC

J gene: TRBJ2-1
clone size: NA
D gene: TRBD1
V gene: TRBV6-2/TRBV6-3
CDR3 protein: CASGWTGEQFF
CDR3 DNA: TGTGCCAGCGGGTGGACAGGGGAGCAGTTCTTC

J gene: TRBJ2-7
clone size: NA
D gene: NA
V gene: TRBV19
CDR3 protein: CASSKGLGTSHEQYF
CDR3 DNA: TGTGCCAGTAGTAAGGGTCTCGGGACATCCCACGAGCAGTACTTC

J gene: TRBJ2-3
clone size: NA
D gene: TRBD2
V gene: TRBV6-6
CDR3 protein: CASNLAGSTDTQYF
CDR3 DNA: TGTGCCAGCAACCTAGCGGGCAGCACAGATACGCAGTATTTT

J gene: TRBJ2-1
clone size: NA
D gene: TRBD2
V gene: TRBV27
CDR3 protein: CASGSGTSGYNEQFF
CDR3 DNA: TGTGCCAGCGGATCCGGGACTAGCGGTTACAATGAGCAGTTCTTC

J gene: TRBJ2-1
clone size: NA
D gene: TRBD1
V gene: TRBV5-6
CDR3 protein: CASSAPDRDEHNEQFF
CDR3 DNA: TGTGCCAGCAGCGCCCCAGACAGGGATGAACACAATGAGCAGTTCTTC

J gene: TRBJ1-3
clone size: NA
D gene: NA
V gene: TRBV4-1
CDR3 protein: CASSQEEGGWSGNTIYF
CDR3 DNA: TGCGCCAGCAGCCAAGAAGAAGGAGGTTGGTCTGGAAACACCATATATTTT

J gene: TRBJ1-2
clone size: NA
D gene: TRBD1
V gene: TRBV2
CDR3 protein: CASSAHPTEAQGLDYGYTF
CDR3 DNA: TGTGCCAGCAGCGCACACCCCACGGAGGCACAGGGGCTGGACTATGGCTACACCTTC

J gene: TRBJ1-5
clone size: NA
D gene: TRBD1
V gene: TRBV20-1
CDR3 protein: CSARDLWTGFYQPQHF
CDR3 DNA: TGCAGTGCTAGAGATCTTTGGACAGGGTTTTATCAGCCCCAGCATTTT

J gene: TRBJ2-4
clone size: NA
D gene: NA
V gene: TRBV29-1
CDR3 protein: CSVEIAGRAKNIQYF
CDR3 DNA: TGCAGCGTTGAAATCGCGGGCCGGGCCAAAAACATTCAGTACTTC

J gene: TRBJ2-5
clone size: few
D gene: NA
V gene: TRBV11-2
CDR3 protein: CASSPRLAEVPETQYF
CDR3 DNA: TGTGCCAGCAGCCCCAGACTCGCCGAGGTCCCAGAGACCCAGTACTTC

J gene: TRBJ2-6
clone size: NA
D gene: NA
V gene: TRBV3-1
CDR3 protein: CASSPLPIYSGANVLTF
CDR3 DNA: TGTGCCAGCAGCCCCCTACCCATCTACTCTGGGGCCAACGTCCTGACTTTC

J gene: TRBJ1-1
clone size: NA
D gene: TRBD1
V gene: TRBV6-5
CDR3 protein: CASSYDRGMGEAFF
CDR3 DNA: TGTGCCAGCAGTTATGACAGGGGTATGGGTGAAGCTTTCTTT

J gene: TRBJ1-1
clone size: once
D gene: NA
V gene: TRBV28
CDR3 protein: CASSPLIEAFF
CDR3 DNA: TGTGCCAGCAGTCCTCTGATCGAGGCTTTCTTT

J gene: TRBJ2-7
clone size: NA
D gene: TRBD2
V gene: TRBV9
CDR3 protein: CASSVEETTSERSHEQYF
CDR3 DNA: TGTGCCAGCAGCGTAGAGGAAACCACTAGCGAGAGAAGTCACGAGCAGTACTTC